The 28 T cell receptor beta chains listed next were all sequenced from one sample in a study of identical twins (dated by TCRdb to 2016 to 2017). The protocol used for the library was 5' RACE. The instrument given in TCRdb is Illumina HiSeq 2000. TCRdb ran its own pipeline on the public reads, namely fastp trimming at Q25 and MiXCR clone calling, and kept in-frame beta chains. One record per CDR3 amino acid sequence lists the most common genes and DNA. Present in this sample are about 470,000 distinct CDR3 sequences, more than 20% of which were seen just once. The ten largest clones represent about 2.9% of the sample. The data were also submitted as part of a second study, on T cells expressing NK-cell markers.

Sequencing input: CD4+ T cells sorted from blood. The receptors come from a woman under 30 in good health.

The chain carries TRBV7-8 and TRBJ2-7; TRBD2 might be the D (5 bases). Germline V gene sequence: CDR1 SGHVS, CDR2 FQNEAQ. The CDR3 consists of 15 residues. V was cut by 0 bases and J by 2 bases, with 11 bases left in between. The CDR3 coding sequence is TGTGCCAGCAGCTTAGCCGGGGTACCCCCCTACGAGCAGTACTTC. This sequence encodes CASSLAGVPPYEQYF.

This clonotype occurred a few times. The rearrangement uses TRBV20-1 and TRBJ2-2, with 14 bases that match TRBD2. With V trimmed by 4 bases and J by 4 bases, 8 bases remained unmatched. This CDR3 is built from 17 residues. Germline V gene data show CDR1 as DFQATT and CDR2 as SNEGSKA (reference sequence). CDR3 coding DNA: TGCAGTGCTACGGGACTAGCGGGGGCCACAATCACCGGGGAGCTGTTTTTT. It specifies CSATGLAGATITGELFF.

V usage is TRBV5-1 and J usage is TRBJ1-2, with D maybe TRBD1 (6 bases). The V end lost 4 bases, the J end lost 4 bases, and 14 bases lay between the germline ends. Germline V gene data show CDR1 as SGHRS and CDR2 as YFSETQ. This CDR3 has 14 amino acids. In DNA, the CDR3 is TGCGCCAGCAGCCTTACAACAGGGACCTATGGCTACACCTTC. Amino acids: CASSLTTGTYGYTF.

The V gene is TRBV20-1, the J gene TRBJ1-1; D is ambiguous. This CDR3 region has 14 residues. The V gene's germline CDR1 is DFQATT and CDR2 SNEGSKA (reference sequence). Trimming took 3 bases from V and 4 from J, leaving 15 bases between them. CDR3 bases: TGCAGTGCTAGGTCAGGTGGGCGCCGCACTGAAGCTTTCTTT. It translates to CSARSGGRRTEAFF.

The V and J genes are TRBV20-1 and TRBJ2-7; no definite D call. Trimming left V 1 base short and J 0 bases short, with 10 bases between. The CDR3 extends over 14 amino acids. Germline values: CDR1 DFQATT, CDR2 SNEGSKA (reference sequence). Written as DNA, the CDR3 is TGCAGTGCTAGAGGGGGTGGCAGCTCCTACGAGCAGTACTTC. It encodes CSARGGGSSYEQYF.

V gene TRBV6-5 combines with J gene TRBJ2-7, with a weak D call TRBD1 (8 bases). Germline V gene data show CDR1 as MNHEY and CDR2 as SVGAGI. Trimming left V 0 bases short and J 6 bases short, with 21 bases between. The CDR3 contains 17 residues. This CDR3 reads CASSYSLPTGGAGEQYF. The DNA for the CDR3 is TGTGCCAGCAGTTACTCGTTACCTACAGGGGGGGCGGGCGAGCAGTACTTC.

The sample holds a few counts of this clonotype. This chain connects TRBV5-1 to TRBJ2-1; D may be TRBD1 (5 bases). Germline assignment: CDR1 SGHRS and CDR2 YFSETQ. V gave up 2 bases and J gave up 5 bases, with 8 bases separating them. The CDR3 spans 13 residues. CDR3 loop: CASSLKQDNEQFF. The CDR3, as DNA: TGCGCCAGCAGCTTAAAACAGGACAATGAGCAGTTCTTC.

This clonotype was found a few times. The J gene is TRBJ2-1, the V gene TRBV10-3; 13 nucleotides match TRBD2. The CDR3 is made up of 16 amino acids. Germline CDR1 reads ENHRY; CDR2 reads SYGVKD. The J segment lost 7 bases and the V segment lost 5 bases, leaving 8 bases of the junction unmatched. The CDR3 DNA reads TGTGCCATCAGTTCAGGACTAGCGGGAGCCAGGAATGAGCAGTTCTTC. Amino acid sequence: CAISSGLAGARNEQFF.

The gene calls are TRBV7-2 and TRBJ1-1; no definite D call. Germline V gives CDR1 SGHTA, CDR2 FQGNSA. V was trimmed by 3 bases and J by 4 bases, leaving 9 bases between them. The length of the CDR3 is 13 residues. The CDR3 coding sequence is TGTGCCAGCAGCTTTTGGGGAGGCACTGAAGCTTTCTTT. Its protein product is CASSFWGGTEAFF.

V gene TRBV4-1 combines with J gene TRBJ1-3; D is perhaps TRBD1 (6 bases). The V gene's germline CDR1 is MGHRA and CDR2 YSYEKL. The CDR3 consists of 15 residues. Trimming took 1 base from V and 2 from J, leaving 9 bases between them. CDR3 coding DNA: TGCGCCAGCAGCCAAGGGGGGGGCACTGGAAACACCATATATTTT. This encodes CASSQGGGTGNTIYF.

The chain uses TRBV9 and TRBJ2-1; D unclear. This CDR3 spans 12 amino acids. Trimming stripped 3 bases from V and 9 bases from J, with 10 bases between. The V gene's germline CDR1 is SGDLS and CDR2 YYNGEE. The CDR3, as DNA: TGTGCCAGCAGCGCACGATCCAGTGAGCAGTTCTTC. Protein sequence: CASSARSSEQFF.

This clonotype was counted at least ten times. This rearrangement joins TRBV29-1 to TRBJ1-1; no reliable D call. The CDR3 runs 11 residues. Between the trimmed V and J ends, which lost 5 bases and 0 bases, there was a span of 4 bases. Germline CDR1 is SQVTM and CDR2 is ANQGSEA. CDR3 region: CSVRLNTEAFF. The CDR3 DNA reads TGCAGCGTTCGTTTGAACACTGAAGCTTTCTTT. Using reference TRBV29-1 and TRBJ1-1 for the parts outside the CDR3, the full variable domain is SAVISQKPSRDICQRGTSLTIQCQVDSQVTMMFWYRQQPGQSLTLIATANQGSEATYESGFVIDKFPISRPNLTFSTLTVSNMSPEDSSIYLCSVRLNTEAFFGQGTRLTVV.

The J gene is TRBJ1-2, the V gene TRBV7-9; D uncertain. The V gene's germline CDR1 is SEHNR and CDR2 FQNEAQ (reference sequence). This CDR3 region has 14 residues. Between the trimmed V and J ends, which lost 5 bases and 4 bases, there was a span of 14 bases. CDR3 in DNA: TGTGCCAGCAGCCCGACCCCCCCTGTCTATGGCTACACCTTC. As protein: CASSPTPPVYGYTF.

The rearrangement joins TRBV25-1 to TRBJ2-3, with 14 bases lining up with TRBD2. CDR1 MGHDK and CDR2 SYGVNS come from the germline V gene. The CDR3 has 19 residues. After removal of 3 bases from V and 1 base from J, the junction contained 9 bases not matched to a gene. DNA for the CDR3: TGTGCCAGCAGTGACCGGGGACTAGCGGGAGTTTATGGCACAGATACGCAGTATTTT. It encodes CASSDRGLAGVYGTDTQYF.

The chain is built from TRBV20-1 and TRBJ2-3; D unresolved. The germline V gene has CDR1 DFQATT and CDR2 SNEGSKA (reference sequence). The V gene lost 5 bases and the J gene lost 4 bases, with 25 bases spanning the gap. The CDR3 contains 17 residues. CDR3 residues: CSASPMKRSPPPDTQYF. Here the CDR3 DNA reads TGCAGTGCTTCACCTATGAAGCGTAGTCCACCTCCAGATACGCAGTATTTT.

The chain couples TRBV12-5 to TRBJ2-7, with D perhaps matching TRBD1 (6 bases). This CDR3 is built from 14 residues. Germline V gene lookup returns CDR1 LGHNT and CDR2 FRNRAP. Trimming removed 1 base from V and 13 bases from J, with 20 bases in between. CDR3 bases: TGTGCTAGTGGTTTGGGACCGGAAGCCGGGACACAATACTTC. This encodes CASGLGPEAGTQYF.

This clonotype was found a few times. V gene TRBV6-1 combines with J gene TRBJ2-5; 11 nucleotides match TRBD2. CDR3 length: 15 residues. Germline V gene data show CDR1 as MNHNS and CDR2 as SASEGT. The ends lost 5 bases at V and 5 bases at J; junction bases unmatched: 7. As DNA, the CDR3 is TGTGCCAGCAGTCCTATAGCGGGGGGGCGTGAGACCCAGTACTTC. Translated, it gives CASSPIAGGRETQYF.

This clonotype was seen a handful of times. This chain joins TRBV5-1 and TRBJ2-4, with a tentative D call TRBD1 (6 bases). CDR3 size: 16 residues. V shed 7 bases and J shed 3 bases, with 20 bases lying between them. CDR1 is SGHRS, CDR2 YFSETQ, per germline. CDR3 bases: TGCGCCAGCCGTCGGACAGCCTCAGTCCGCAAAAACATTCAGTACTTC. It yields the protein CASRRTASVRKNIQYF. The full variable domain, rest sourced from reference TRBV5-1 and TRBJ2-4, is KAGVTQTPRYLIKTRGQQVTLSCSPISGHRSVSWYQQTPGQGLQFLFEYFSETQRNKGNFPGRFSGRQFSNSRSEMNVSTLELGDSALYLCASRRTASVRKNIQYFGAGTRLSVL.

This sequence joins TRBV19 and TRBJ1-1; 7 bases agree with TRBD1. The CDR3 runs to 15 residues. Trimming took 4 bases from V and 1 from J; bases not matched to a gene: 6. Germline-derived CDR1 and CDR2 are LNHDA and SQIVND (reference sequence). The CDR3 region has the DNA TGTGCCAGTAGTACAGGCTGGACAGGGAACACTGAAGCTTTCTTT. Its protein product is CASSTGWTGNTEAFF.

This clonotype was seen only a few times. The chain uses TRBV6-2 or TRBV6-3 and TRBJ1-5, with 11 bases identical to TRBD1. The junction had 14 bases not matched to a gene; V was cut back by 5 bases and J by 5 bases. The CDR3 spans 18 residues. The V gene's germline CDR1 is MNHEY and CDR2 SVGEGT. CDR3: CASSLRTGGQDRDQPQHF. The DNA for the CDR3 is TGTGCCAGCAGTCTTAGGACAGGGGGCCAGGATCGCGATCAGCCCCAGCATTTT.

This chain uses TRBV20-1 with TRBJ2-3; 14 nucleotides line up with TRBD2. Germline V gene sequence: CDR1 DFQATT, CDR2 SNEGSKA (reference sequence). Losses at the gene ends were 6 bases for V and 7 bases for J; bases not matched to a gene: 6. The CDR3 has 14 residues. CDR3: CSARLAGGRYTQYF. DNA of the CDR3: TGCAGTGCCCGACTAGCGGGGGGGCGGTATACGCAGTATTTT.

This clonotype was seen just once. The rearrangement links TRBV20-1 to TRBJ1-1; 11 nucleotides align to TRBD1. Germline V gene data show CDR1 as DFQATT and CDR2 as SNEGSKA (reference sequence). V shed 0 bases, J shed 10 bases, and the junction held 1 base outside the gene matches. This CDR3 has 12 residues. CDR3 sequence (DNA): TGCAGTGCTAGAGAGGACAGGGGGCGAGCTTTCTTT. It translates to CSAREDRGRAFF.

The sample holds one count of this clonotype. A much larger clone sits a single nucleotide away, making a read error possible. The rearrangement joins TRBV29-1 to TRBJ2-3, with TRBD2 matching over 12 bases. Germline lookup yields CDR1 SQVTM and CDR2 ANQGSEA. This CDR3 region has 15 residues. The CDR3 protein is CSVDGLAGKTDMQYF. The CDR3 DNA is TGCAGCGTTGACGGACTAGCGGGAAAAACAGATATGCAGTATTTT.

The chain joins TRBV7-2 to TRBJ2-7, with 7 bases fitting TRBD1. The CDR3 extends over 15 amino acids. Per germline, CDR1 SGHTA and CDR2 FQGNSA. The V segment lost 3 bases and the J segment 3 bases; nucleotides outside the gene matches: 8. CDR3 protein: CASSLLGTDLYEQYF. CDR3 in DNA: TGTGCCAGCAGCTTGCTCGGGACAGACCTCTACGAGCAGTACTTC.

The J gene is TRBJ2-3, the V gene TRBV20-1; TRBD2 matches at 8 bases. This CDR3 comprises 13 residues. Germline CDR1 DFQATT, CDR2 SNEGSKA (reference sequence). The junction had 4 bases not matched to a gene; V was cut back by 6 bases and J by 2 bases. CDR3 sequence: CSARLAPTDTQYF. CDR3 coding DNA: TGCAGTGCCCGACTAGCGCCCACAGATACGCAGTATTTT.

This clonotype was observed a handful of times. The chain joins TRBV12-3 or TRBV12-4 to TRBJ2-5, with D perhaps matching TRBD2 (5 bases). The CDR3 is made up of 16 amino acids. V lost 5 bases to trimming and J lost 2 bases, with 18 bases between them. In nucleotides, the CDR3 is TGTGCCAGCAGTCCCCCGTGGGGAAGAGGGCAAGAGACCCAGTACTTC. Its translation: CASSPPWGRGQETQYF.

This clonotype showed up just a few times. The chain links TRBV19 to TRBJ2-1; the D is unclear. The germline CDR1 and CDR2 sequences are LNHDA and SQIVND (reference sequence). V lost 6 bases to trimming and J lost 3 bases, with 3 bases between them. This CDR3 region has 11 residues. The CDR3 DNA is TGTGCCAGTAGGATCTACAATGAGCAGTTCTTC. Amino acid sequence: CASRIYNEQFF.

This clonotype was picked up many times. The chain links TRBV5-6 to TRBJ2-1, with 12 positions matching TRBD2. The CDR3 has 18 residues. Per the germline V gene, CDR1 is SGHDT and CDR2 is YYEEEE. The trim removed 4 bases at V and 2 bases at J, leaving 10 bases unmatched. CDR3 sequence reads: CASSPHLTSGRTYNEQFF. The CDR3 bases are TGTGCCAGCAGCCCCCACCTTACTAGCGGGAGGACCTACAATGAGCAGTTCTTC.